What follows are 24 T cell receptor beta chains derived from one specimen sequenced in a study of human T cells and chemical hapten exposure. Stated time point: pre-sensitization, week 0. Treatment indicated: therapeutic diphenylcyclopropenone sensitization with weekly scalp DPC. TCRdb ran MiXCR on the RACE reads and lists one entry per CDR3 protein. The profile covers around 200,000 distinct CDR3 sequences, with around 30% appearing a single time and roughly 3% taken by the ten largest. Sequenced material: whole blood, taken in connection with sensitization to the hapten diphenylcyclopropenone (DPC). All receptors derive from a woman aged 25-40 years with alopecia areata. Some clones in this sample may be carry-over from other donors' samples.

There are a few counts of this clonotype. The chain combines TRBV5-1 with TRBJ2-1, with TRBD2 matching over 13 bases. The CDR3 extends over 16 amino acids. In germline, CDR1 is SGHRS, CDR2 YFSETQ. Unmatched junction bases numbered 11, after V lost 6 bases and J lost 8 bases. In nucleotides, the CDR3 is TGCGCCAGCATCGGACTAGCGGGGGCTCAGGCCGATGAGCAGTTCTTC. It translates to CASIGLAGAQADEQFF.

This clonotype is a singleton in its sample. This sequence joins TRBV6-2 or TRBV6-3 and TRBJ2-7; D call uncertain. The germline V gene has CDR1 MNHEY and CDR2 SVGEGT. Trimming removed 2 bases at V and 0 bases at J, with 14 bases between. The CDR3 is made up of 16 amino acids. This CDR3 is CASSYRSLDHSYEQYF. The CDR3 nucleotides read TGTGCCAGCAGTTACAGGTCGTTGGACCACTCCTACGAGCAGTACTTC.

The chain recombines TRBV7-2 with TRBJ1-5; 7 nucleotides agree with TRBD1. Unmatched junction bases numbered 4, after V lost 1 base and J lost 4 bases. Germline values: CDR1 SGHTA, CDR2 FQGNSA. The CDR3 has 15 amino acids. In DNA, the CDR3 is TGTGCCAGCAGCTTAGGACAGGGTAGGAATCAGCCCCAGCATTTT. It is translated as CASSLGQGRNQPQHF.

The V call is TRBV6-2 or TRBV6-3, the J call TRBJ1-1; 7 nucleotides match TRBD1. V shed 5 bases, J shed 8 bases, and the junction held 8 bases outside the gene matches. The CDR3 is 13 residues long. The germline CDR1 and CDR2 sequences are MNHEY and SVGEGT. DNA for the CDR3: TGTGCCAGCAGTCAGACAGGGTTTGCGGAAGCTTTCTTT. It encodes CASSQTGFAEAFF.

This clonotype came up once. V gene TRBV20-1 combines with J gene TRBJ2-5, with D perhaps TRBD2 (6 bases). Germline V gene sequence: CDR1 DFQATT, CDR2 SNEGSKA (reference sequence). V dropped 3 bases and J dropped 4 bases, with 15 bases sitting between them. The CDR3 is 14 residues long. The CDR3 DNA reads TGCAGTGCTAGGGCTCCGGGACTTCTAGAGACCCAGTACTTC. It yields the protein CSARAPGLLETQYF.

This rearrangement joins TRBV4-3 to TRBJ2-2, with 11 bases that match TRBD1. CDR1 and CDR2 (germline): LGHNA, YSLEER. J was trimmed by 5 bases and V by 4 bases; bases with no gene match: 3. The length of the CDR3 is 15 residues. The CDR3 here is CASSRGQGATGELFF. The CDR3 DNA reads TGCGCCAGCAGCCGCGGACAGGGGGCAACCGGGGAGCTGTTTTTT.

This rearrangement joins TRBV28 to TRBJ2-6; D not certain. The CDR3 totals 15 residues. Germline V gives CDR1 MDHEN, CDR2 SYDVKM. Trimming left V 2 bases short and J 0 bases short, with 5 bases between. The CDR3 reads CASSLLLSGANVLTF. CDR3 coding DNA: TGTGCCAGCAGTTTACTCCTCTCTGGGGCCAACGTCCTGACTTTC. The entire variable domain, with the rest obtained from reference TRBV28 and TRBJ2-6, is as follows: DVKVTQSSRYLVKRTGEKVFLECVQDMDHENMFWYRQDPGLGLRLIYFSYDVKMKEKGDIPEGYSVSREKKERFSLILESASTNQTSMYLCASSLLLSGANVLTFGAGSRLTVL.

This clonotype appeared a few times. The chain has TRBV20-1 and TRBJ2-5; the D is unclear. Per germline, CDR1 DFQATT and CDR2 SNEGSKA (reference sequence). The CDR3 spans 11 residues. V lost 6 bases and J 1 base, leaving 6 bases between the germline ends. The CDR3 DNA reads TGCAGTGCCGTTTTCCAAGAGACCCAGTACTTC. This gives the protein CSAVFQETQYF.

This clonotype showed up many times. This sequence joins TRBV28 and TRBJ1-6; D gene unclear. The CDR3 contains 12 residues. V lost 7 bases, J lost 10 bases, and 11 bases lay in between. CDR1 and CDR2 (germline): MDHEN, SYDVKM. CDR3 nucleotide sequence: TGTGCCAGCAAAACACAGCAATCACCCCTCCACTTT. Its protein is CASKTQQSPLHF.

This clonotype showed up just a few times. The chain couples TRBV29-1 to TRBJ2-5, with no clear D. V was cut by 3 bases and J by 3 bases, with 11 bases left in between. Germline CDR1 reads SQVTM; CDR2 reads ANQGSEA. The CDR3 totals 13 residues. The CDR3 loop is CSVESVVKETQYF. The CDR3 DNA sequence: TGCAGCGTTGAGAGCGTGGTCAAAGAGACCCAGTACTTC.

The CDR3 protein is CAISESPDMGEQYF. In DNA form, the CDR3 reads TGTGCCATCAGTGAGAGCCCTGATATGGGGGAGCAGTACTTC. J is TRBJ2-7 and V is TRBV10-3; no reliable D call. V lost 2 bases, J lost 7 bases, and 15 bases lay in between. CDR1 and CDR2 from the germline V gene are ENHRY and SYGVKD. The CDR3 totals 14 residues.

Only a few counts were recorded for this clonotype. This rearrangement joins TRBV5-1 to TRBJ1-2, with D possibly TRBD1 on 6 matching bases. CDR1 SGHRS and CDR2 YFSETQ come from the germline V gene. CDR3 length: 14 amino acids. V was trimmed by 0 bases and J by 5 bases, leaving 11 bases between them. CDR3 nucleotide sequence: TGCGCCAGCAGCTTGGTGGGGGGCGCGTATGGCTACACCTTC. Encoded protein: CASSLVGGAYGYTF.

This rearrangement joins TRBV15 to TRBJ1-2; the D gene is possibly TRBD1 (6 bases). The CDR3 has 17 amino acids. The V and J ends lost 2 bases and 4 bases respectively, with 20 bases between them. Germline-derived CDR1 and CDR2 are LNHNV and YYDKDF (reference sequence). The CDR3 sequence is CATSRKQGGGTPYGYTF. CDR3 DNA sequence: TGTGCCACCAGCAGAAAACAGGGAGGTGGGACCCCCTATGGCTACACCTTC.

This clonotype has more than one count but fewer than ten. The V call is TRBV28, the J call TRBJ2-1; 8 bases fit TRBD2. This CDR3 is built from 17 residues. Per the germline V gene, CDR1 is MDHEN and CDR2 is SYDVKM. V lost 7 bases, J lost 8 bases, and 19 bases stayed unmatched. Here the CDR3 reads CASTPSGRGAVKYEQFF. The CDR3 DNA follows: TGTGCCAGCACCCCCTCCGGGCGGGGGGCTGTTAAATATGAGCAGTTCTTC.

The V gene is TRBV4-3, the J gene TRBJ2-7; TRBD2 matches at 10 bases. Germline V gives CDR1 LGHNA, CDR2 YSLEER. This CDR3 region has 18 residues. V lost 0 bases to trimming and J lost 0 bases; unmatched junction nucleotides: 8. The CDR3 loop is CASSQEAGGTANSYEQYF. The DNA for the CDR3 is TGCGCCAGCAGCCAAGAAGCGGGGGGGACGGCGAACTCCTACGAGCAGTACTTC.

The CDR3 nucleotides read TGTGCCAGCAGCCGAACCCGGGGGGCCAGCACAGATACGCAGTATTTT. Translated: CASSRTRGASTDTQYF. The chain has TRBV6-5 and TRBJ2-3; possibly TRBD2 for D (7 bases). Germline lookup yields CDR1 MNHEY and CDR2 SVGAGI. Trimming removed 6 bases at V and 0 bases at J, with 16 bases between. The CDR3 sequence is 16 residues long.

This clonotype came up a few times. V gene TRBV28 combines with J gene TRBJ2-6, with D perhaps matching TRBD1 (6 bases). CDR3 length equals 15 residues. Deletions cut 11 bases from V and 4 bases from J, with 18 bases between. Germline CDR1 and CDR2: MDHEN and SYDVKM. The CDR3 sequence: CAAGRGLTGANVLTF. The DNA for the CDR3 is TGTGCCGCGGGCAGGGGATTAACGGGGGCCAACGTCCTGACTTTC. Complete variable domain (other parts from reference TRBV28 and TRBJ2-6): DVKVTQSSRYLVKRTGEKVFLECVQDMDHENMFWYRQDPGLGLRLIYFSYDVKMKEKGDIPEGYSVSREKKERFSLILESASTNQTSMYLCAAGRGLTGANVLTFGAGSRLTVL.

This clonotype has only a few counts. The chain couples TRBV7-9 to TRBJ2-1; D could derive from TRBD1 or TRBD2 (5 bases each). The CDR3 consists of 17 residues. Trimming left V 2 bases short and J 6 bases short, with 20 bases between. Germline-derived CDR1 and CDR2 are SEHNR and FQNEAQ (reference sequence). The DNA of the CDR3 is TGTGCCAGCAGCTTAACAGGAGGCGGAACTGGCGGCAATGAGCAGTTCTTC. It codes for CASSLTGGGTGGNEQFF.

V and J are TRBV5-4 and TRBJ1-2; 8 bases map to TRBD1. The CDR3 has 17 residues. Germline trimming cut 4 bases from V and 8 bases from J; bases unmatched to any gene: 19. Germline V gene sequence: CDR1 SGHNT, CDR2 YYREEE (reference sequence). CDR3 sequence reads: CASSPLGQVPAEEGYTF. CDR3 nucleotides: TGTGCCAGCAGCCCCCTGGGACAGGTGCCGGCTGAGGAAGGCTACACCTTC.

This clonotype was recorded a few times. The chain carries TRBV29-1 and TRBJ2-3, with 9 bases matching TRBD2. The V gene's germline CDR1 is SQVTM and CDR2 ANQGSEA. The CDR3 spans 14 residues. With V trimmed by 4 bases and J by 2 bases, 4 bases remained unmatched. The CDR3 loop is CSVGLAGPTDTQYF. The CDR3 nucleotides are TGCAGCGTTGGCCTAGCGGGGCCCACAGATACGCAGTATTTT.

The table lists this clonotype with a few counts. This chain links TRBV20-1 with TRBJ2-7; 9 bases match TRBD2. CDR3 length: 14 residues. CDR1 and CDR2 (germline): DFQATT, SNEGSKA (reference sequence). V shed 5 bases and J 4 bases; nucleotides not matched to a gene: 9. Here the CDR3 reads CSAWGLAGGYEQYF. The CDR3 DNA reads TGCAGTGCTTGGGGACTAGCTGGGGGGTACGAGCAGTACTTC.

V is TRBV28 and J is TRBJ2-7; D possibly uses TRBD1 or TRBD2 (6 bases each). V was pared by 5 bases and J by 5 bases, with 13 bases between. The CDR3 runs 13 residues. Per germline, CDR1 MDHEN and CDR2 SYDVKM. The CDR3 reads CASSPGAPHEQYF. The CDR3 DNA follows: TGTGCCAGCAGTCCGGGGGCTCCCCACGAGCAGTACTTC. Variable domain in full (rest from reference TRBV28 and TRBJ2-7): DVKVTQSSRYLVKRTGEKVFLECVQDMDHENMFWYRQDPGLGLRLIYFSYDVKMKEKGDIPEGYSVSREKKERFSLILESASTNQTSMYLCASSPGAPHEQYFGPGTRLTVT.

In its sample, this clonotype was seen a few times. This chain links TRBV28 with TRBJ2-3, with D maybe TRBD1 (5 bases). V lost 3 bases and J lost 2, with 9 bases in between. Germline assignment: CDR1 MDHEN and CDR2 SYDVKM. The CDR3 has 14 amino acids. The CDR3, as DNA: TGTGCCAGCAGTTTTTCCAGGGCCACAGATACGCAGTATTTT. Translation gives CASSFSRATDTQYF.

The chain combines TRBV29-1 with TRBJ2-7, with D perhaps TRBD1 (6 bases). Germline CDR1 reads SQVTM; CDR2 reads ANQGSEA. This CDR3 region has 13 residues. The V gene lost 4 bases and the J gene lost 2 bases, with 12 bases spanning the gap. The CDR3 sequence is CSVGDNGAYEQYF. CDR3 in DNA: TGCAGCGTTGGGGACAATGGGGCCTACGAGCAGTACTTC.